This is a list of T cell receptor beta chains from one sample in a study of cytomegalovirus exposure and HLA in healthy donors. Assay: immunoSEQ multiplex PCR; the TCRdb copy retains only in-frame clones and omits some. The sample's table shows more than 95,000 clones. Sequenced input: PBMCs. These receptors all come from a man aged 18 to 35 in good health and CMV-seronegative. CDR3s include the opening cysteine and the closing phenylalanine or tryptophan. A D gene is named only where the DNA matches it firmly.

j_gene | d_gene | v_gene | CDR3nt | CDR3aa
TRBJ1-1 | . | TRBV28 | TGTGCCAGCAAGACAGTGAACACTGAAGCTTTCTTT | CASKTVNTEAFF
TRBJ2-2 | TRBD2 | TRBV30 | TGTGCCTGGAGTCGTGTCCTAGCGGGCGGGGAGCTGTTTTTT | CAWSRVLAGGELFF
TRBJ2-2 | . | TRBV27 | TGTGCCAGCTCCCAGGGGTCCGGGGAGCTGTTTTTT | CASSQGSGELFF
TRBJ1-1 | . | TRBV30 | TGTGCCTGGACCGCCCAGATGAACACTGAAGCTTTCTTT | CAWTAQMNTEAFF
TRBJ2-1 | . | TRBV5-4 | TGTGCCAGCAGCGCCGGGACTGGTTACAATGAGCAGTTCTTC | CASSAGTGYNEQFF
TRBJ1-1 | . | TRBV11-3 | TGTGCCAGCAGCTTGGCTCAGCGGAACACTGAAGCTTTCTTT | CASSLAQRNTEAFF
TRBJ2-7 | TRBD2 | TRBV7-2 | TGTGCCAGCAGCCAATCAAGCGGGGGGAACTACGAGCAGTACTTC | CASSQSSGGNYEQYF
TRBJ1-1 | . | TRBV15 | TGTGCCACCAGCAGAGCTTCCGGCTGGAGGGATGCTGAAGCTTTCTTT | CATSRASGWRDAEAFF
TRBJ2-3 | . | TRBV30 | TGTGCCTGGAGCCCCCCCCCGGCACCAGGGGATACGCAGTATTTT | CAWSPPPAPGDTQYF
TRBJ2-5 | TRBD2 | TRBV28 | TGTGCCAGCACCACCCCCGGGGGGGCGGAAGAGACCCAGTACTTC | CASTTPGGAEETQYF
TRBJ2-1 | TRBD1 | TRBV27 | TGTGCCAGCAGTTCGATCGGGACAGGCTACAATGAGCAGTTCTTC | CASSSIGTGYNEQFF
TRBJ2-7 | TRBD2 | TRBV5-1 | TGCGCCAGCAGGTCGGGGACTAGGGGCGACGAGCAGTACTTC | CASRSGTRGDEQYF
TRBJ1-5 | . | TRBV25-1 | TGTGCCAGTGGACAGCACAATCAGCCCCAGCATTTT | CASGQHNQPQHF
TRBJ1-2 | . | TRBV6-1 | TGTGCCAGCAGTGAAGCTGGGGGGACTAGATATGGCTACACCTTC | CASSEAGGTRYGYTF
TRBJ1-5 | TRBD1 | TRBV6-1 | TGTGCCACCTCGACAGGGGGCAATCAGCCCCAGCATTTT | CATSTGGNQPQHF
TRBJ1-1 | . | TRBV27 | TGTGCCAGCAGCACACATTGGAACACTGAAGCTTTCTTT | CASSTHWNTEAFF
TRBJ1-1 | . | TRBV9 | TGTGCCAGCAGCGCGGGTCCGAACACTGAAGCTTTCTTT | CASSAGPNTEAFF
TRBJ1-2 | . | TRBV28 | TGTGCCAGCAGTTCCCGCCGGGCAGGGAACTATGGCTACACCTTC | CASSSRRAGNYGYTF
TRBJ2-1 | TRBD2 | TRBV7-6 | TGTGCCAGCAGCCTGGGGACTAGCGGGACCCAATCCTACAATGAGCAGTTCTTC | CASSLGTSGTQSYNEQFF
TRBJ2-1 | TRBD2 | TRBV27 | TGTGCCAGTGGACTAGCGGGTGCTGAGCAGTTCTTC | CASGLAGAEQFF
TRBJ2-7 | . | TRBV29-1 | TGCAGCGTTGGTGAGAACTACGAGCAGTACTTC | CSVGENYEQYF
TRBJ1-2 | . | TRBV30 | TGTGCCTGGAGCCCAGGTTTGGGCTACACCTTC | CAWSPGLGYTF
TRBJ1-6 | . | TRBV19 | TGTGCCAGTAGTATAGAGATTGGCAGGGCTAATTCACCCCTCCACTTT | CASSIEIGRANSPLHF
TRBJ1-5 | . | TRBV7-2 | TGTGCCAGCAGCTTAGCCCCCCGGGGAACAAATCAGCCCCAGCATTTT | CASSLAPRGTNQPQHF
TRBJ1-2 | TRBD1 | TRBV10-3 | TGTGCCATCAGTGAGTCCGGGACAGAAAACTATGGCTACACCTTC | CAISESGTENYGYTF
TRBJ2-7 | . | TRBV10-3 | TGTGCCATCAGTGAGCTATTCGGGATGAGCTCCTACGAGCAGTACTTC | CAISELFGMSSYEQYF
TRBJ1-1 | . | TRBV9 | TGTGCCAGCAGCCCCGGGGGAGGGAATTGGGGGAACACTGAAGCTTTCTTT | CASSPGGGNWGNTEAFF
TRBJ1-1 | TRBD1 | TRBV25-1 | TGTGCCAGCAGTGTGACAGGGTCGGTGAACACTGAAGCTTTCTTT | CASSVTGSVNTEAFF
TRBJ1-2 | . | TRBV28 | TGTGCCAGCTACGTCGGGACTCCGGATAATGGCTACACCTTC | CASYVGTPDNGYTF
TRBJ1-6 | . | TRBV27 | TGTGCCAGCAGACCGGCACAGGGTTTATATAATTCACCCCTCCACTTT | CASRPAQGLYNSPLHF
TRBJ2-7 | . | TRBV30 | TGTGCCTGGAGTGTCCTAGGCTACGAGCAGTACTTC | CAWSVLGYEQYF
TRBJ2-7 | TRBD1 | TRBV6-5 | TGTGCCAGCAGTTACTCTGGGACAGGCTCCTACGAGCAGTACTTC | CASSYSGTGSYEQYF
TRBJ2-5 | TRBD1 | TRBV7-9 | TGTGCCCGGGATGTCCGGGACAGCCAAGAGACCCAGTACTTC | CARDVRDSQETQYF
TRBJ2-7 | . | TRBV11-2 | TGTGCCAGCAGCCCTAGGGAGTGGGTTGTCGACGAGCAGTACTTC | CASSPREWVVDEQYF
TRBJ1-2 | TRBD1 | TRBV10-3 | TGTGCCATCAGTGAGACCGCACAGGGGGCAGCCTATGGCTACACCTTC | CAISETAQGAAYGYTF
TRBJ1-6 | . | TRBV20-1 | TGCAGTGCTAGAGAGGTTGAGCTCCTCCACTTT | CSAREVELLHF
TRBJ2-7 | TRBD1 | TRBV6-5 | TGTGCCAGCAGAAGACAGGGCTCCTACGAGCAGTACTTC | CASRRQGSYEQYF
TRBJ1-5 | . | TRBV6-5 | TGTGCCAGCAGTGAATTGGGGGCCCGTCAGCCCCAGCATTTT | CASSELGARQPQHF
TRBJ1-2 | TRBD1 | TRBV15 | TGTGCCACCAGCAGGGGGGACAGAGCGACTGTCTATGGCTACACCTTC | CATSRGDRATVYGYTF
TRBJ1-1 | . | TRBV6-1 | TGTGCCAGCGACAGGAACACTGAAGCTTTCTTT | CASDRNTEAFF
TRBJ2-3 | TRBD1 | TRBV19 | TGTGCCAGTTCGACAGGGAGAATTAGCACAGATACGCAGTATTTT | CASSTGRISTDTQYF
TRBJ2-7 | . | TRBV7-3 | TGTGCCAGCAGCTCAAGAGGACAGCTATCCTACGAGCAGTACTTC | CASSSRGQLSYEQYF
TRBJ1-1 | . | TRBV5-1 | TGCGCCAGCAGCTCCAAGGACAGCACCATGAACACTGAAGCTTTCTTT | CASSSKDSTMNTEAFF
TRBJ2-7 | TRBD2 | TRBV11-2 | TGTGCCAGCAGCCCGAGGTTAGGGCGGGAGGGCCCGGGTGATAACGAGCAGTACTTC | CASSPRLGREGPGDNEQYF
TRBJ2-2 | . | TRBV5-1 | TGCGCCAGCAGCTTGTATCTTCAGGGCAGAACAACCGGGGAGCTGTTTTTT | CASSLYLQGRTTGELFF
TRBJ2-7 | TRBD2 | TRBV18 | TGTGCCAGCTCACCAGCGGGAGGATCACGATACGAGCAGTACTTC | CASSPAGGSRYEQYF
TRBJ1-4 | TRBD1 | TRBV30 | TGTGCCTGGAGTGTACGATTGCCTCAGGGGGTCGGAGAAAAACTGTTTTTT | CAWSVRLPQGVGEKLFF
TRBJ1-1 | . | TRBV5-1 | TGCGCCAGCAGCTATGGGGGGGCGAGGACTGAAGCTTTCTTT | CASSYGGARTEAFF
TRBJ2-1 | . | TRBV5-1 | TGCGCCAGCAGCTTGGGACAGGTGAACAATGAGCAGTTCTTC | CASSLGQVNNEQFF
TRBJ1-2 | . | TRBV18 | TGTGCCAGCTCACCACGGGCAGGGTTGACTAACTATGGCTACACCTTC | CASSPRAGLTNYGYTF
TRBJ2-1 | TRBD1 | TRBV9 | TGTGCCAGCAGCGCGCGGGACAGGGTAGGGGGTGAGCAGTTCTTC | CASSARDRVGGEQFF
TRBJ2-1 | . | TRBV7-2 | TGTGCCAGCAGCCGGCAGCGTAGTTGGAGCTCCTACAATGAGCAGTTCTTC | CASSRQRSWSSYNEQFF
TRBJ2-3 | TRBD2 | TRBV5-4 | TGTGCCAGCAGCTTTTTTAACCCGGGACTAGCGGGAGAGACGCAGTATTTT | CASSFFNPGLAGETQYF
TRBJ1-2 | TRBD1 | TRBV2 | TGTGCCAGCGGGGACAGGGGGGGCTACACCTTC | CASGDRGGYTF
TRBJ2-7 | TRBD1 | TRBV19 | TGTGCCAGTAGTATTCTCCGGGACAGGGTCCACGAGCAGTACTTC | CASSILRDRVHEQYF
TRBJ2-5 | TRBD1 | TRBV7-9 | TGTGCCAGCAGCTATTCCGGGACAGCATTAGAGACCCAGTACTTC | CASSYSGTALETQYF
TRBJ2-7 | TRBD1 | TRBV6-1 | TGTGCCAGCAGTGCCGAAGGACAGGGAGGATACGAGCAGTACTTC | CASSAEGQGGYEQYF